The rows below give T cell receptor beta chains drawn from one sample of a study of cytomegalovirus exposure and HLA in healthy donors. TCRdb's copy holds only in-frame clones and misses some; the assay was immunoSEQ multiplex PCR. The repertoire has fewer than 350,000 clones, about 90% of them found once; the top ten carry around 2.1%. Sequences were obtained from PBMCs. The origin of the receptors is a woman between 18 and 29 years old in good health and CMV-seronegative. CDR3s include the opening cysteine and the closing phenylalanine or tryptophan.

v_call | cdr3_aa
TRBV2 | CASTPLLQETQYF
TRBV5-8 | CASSLETPYREAFF
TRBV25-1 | CASSRSIDNEQFF
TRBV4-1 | CASSQDRRGLQPYEQYF
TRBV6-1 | CASSAPLGVQGSGANVLTF
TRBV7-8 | CASSPRERGYNEQFF
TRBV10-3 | CAISVQGNYGYTF
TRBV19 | CASNEQGNYEQYF
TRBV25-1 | CATQGVGRTFF
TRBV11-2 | CASTMGLGDTGELFF
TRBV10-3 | CAISGEGVGKYF
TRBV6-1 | CASTPRQGTNYGYTF
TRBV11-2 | CASSPDSSTTNEKLFF
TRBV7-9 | CSSSQQKTEAFF